This TCR beta chain was identified during a study of response to subunit inactivated influenza vaccine. TCRdb re-analysed the RT-PCR reads in MiXCR, keeping a single row per CDR3 protein. The table lists roughly 780,000 distinct CDR3 sequences, roughly 18% of them singletons. This CDR3 spans 14 amino acids. The germline V gene has CDR1 ENHRY and CDR2 SYGVKD. V gave up 0 bases and J gave up 9 bases, with 12 bases separating them. This clonotype appeared many times. Its target is unknown. Findings and limits, study-wide: Seasonal influenza vaccination, on each occasion, was suggested by the authors to recruit few new T cells.

The chain couples TRBV10-3 to TRBJ2-1; tentatively, D is TRBD2 (6 bases). The sequence was obtained from a man in his fifties or sixties who received an inactivated influenza vaccine. This material consisted of PBMCs from blood, taken roughly 5 days after vaccination. CDR3 bases: TGTGCCATCAGTGAGTCGGGGGGAGAAAGTGAGCAGTTCTTC. Its protein product is CAISESGGESEQFF.